The subject of this entry is one T cell receptor beta chain. The source of the sample is a study of blood T cell repertoires in COVID-19. CDR3 length: 16 amino acids. Trimming left V 6 bases short and J 0 bases short, with 12 bases between. Germline-derived CDR1 and CDR2 are MNHEY and SVGEGT. In the original analysis: The assay estimated nucleated cells by amplifying reference gene primers. This table comes from immunoSEQ multiplex PCR, and its TCRdb copy is limited to in-frame clones, with some not included. D and trimming were read from the DNA, whereas the V and J calls and clone size are those reported in that table. The sample holds roughly 190,000 clones; 82% are singletons and the top ten take about an eighth.

The receptor comes from a man between 40 and 49 years old who had recovered from COVID-19. Sequences were obtained from PBMCs or T cells enriched from blood (not recorded which). V gene TRBV6-2 or TRBV6-3 combines with J gene TRBJ2-6; no clear D. CDR3 in DNA: TGTGCCAGCAGCCCGGCCTCCGACTCTGGGGCCAACGTCCTGACTTTC. Its protein product is CASSPASDSGANVLTF.